This is a list of T cell receptor beta chains from one sample in a study of blood T cell repertoires in COVID-19. Sequencing used immunoSEQ multiplex PCR; TCRdb keeps in-frame clones, though not all of them. The table shows under 350,000 clones, with around nine tenths occurring only once. The sequencing input was peripheral blood. The source is a man aged 40-50 years with acute or convalescent COVID-19. Each CDR3 is given with its conserved first and last residue. Each record gives: V gene, clone size, D gene, J gene, CDR3 DNA, CDR3 protein. D genes are given only for firm matches. Rows give clone size only sometimes, using once, few, many, or a class for an expanded clone.

V: TRBV21-1
size: -
D: -
J: TRBJ2-1
DNA: TGTGCCAGCAGCAGCTACCGGGACACTATTCTCAGCGAGCAGTTCTTC
CDR3: CASSSYRDTILSEQFF

V: TRBV5-4
size: -
D: -
J: TRBJ2-2
DNA: TGTGCCAGCAGCACCCGGGGGGCAGAGGGGGAGCTGTTTTTT
CDR3: CASSTRGAEGELFF

V: TRBV2
size: once
D: -
J: TRBJ1-1
DNA: TGTGCCAGCAGCCGCCTGGGGGGGGCTTTCTTT
CDR3: CASSRLGGAFF

V: TRBV7-6
size: -
D: TRBD1
J: TRBJ2-7
DNA: TGTGCCAGCAGCCCTCGGGACAGGGCCTACGAGCAGTACTTC
CDR3: CASSPRDRAYEQYF

V: TRBV5-8
size: once
D: -
J: TRBJ1-5
DNA: TGTGCCAGCATCCCTCCAGACAGATATCAGCCCCAGCATTTT
CDR3: CASIPPDRYQPQHF

V: TRBV2
size: once
D: -
J: TRBJ1-5
DNA: TGTGCCAGCAGTGAGTCACAGAGAAATCAGCCCCAGCATTTT
CDR3: CASSESQRNQPQHF

V: TRBV5-5
size: -
D: -
J: TRBJ1-1
DNA: TGTGCCAGCAGCTTAATGACCGGGCCGCAAGGAGGGACTGAAGCTTTCTTT
CDR3: CASSLMTGPQGGTEAFF

V: TRBV6-5
size: once
D: -
J: TRBJ1-4
DNA: TGTGCCAGTCGTGCTTATGCAGGTGAAAAACTGTTTTTT
CDR3: CASRAYAGEKLFF

V: TRBV19
size: -
D: TRBD1
J: TRBJ2-1
DNA: TGTGCCAGTAGTATCGGAACAGGGGCGTACAATGAGCAGTTCTTC
CDR3: CASSIGTGAYNEQFF

V: TRBV4-2
size: -
D: TRBD1
J: TRBJ1-4
DNA: TGTGCCAGCAGCCAAGACCGACAGGGGGCAGGTGAAAAACTGTTTTTT
CDR3: CASSQDRQGAGEKLFF

V: TRBV6-5
size: -
D: -
J: TRBJ1-2
DNA: TGTGCCAGCAGTCGCGCCGCCAATCTCAACTATGGCTACACCTTC
CDR3: CASSRAANLNYGYTF

V: TRBV5-5
size: few
D: -
J: TRBJ1-3
DNA: TGTGCCAGCAGCCCTTACCCCAGGGAGGCTGGAAACACCATATATTTT
CDR3: CASSPYPREAGNTIYF

V: TRBV10-3
size: -
D: -
J: TRBJ2-2
DNA: TGTGCCATCAGCGATAGCGGTTCGGGGTACACCGGGGAGCTGTTTTTT
CDR3: CAISDSGSGYTGELFF

V: TRBV7-8
size: once
D: -
J: TRBJ1-3
DNA: TGTGCCAGCAGCTTTTCAGGGATTTCTGGAAACACCATATATTTT
CDR3: CASSFSGISGNTIYF

V: TRBV5-1
size: -
D: TRBD1
J: TRBJ1-1
DNA: TGCGCCAGCAGCGGGGGACAGGGTGGGACTGAAGCTTTCTTT
CDR3: CASSGGQGGTEAFF

V: TRBV6-6
size: -
D: -
J: TRBJ1-1
DNA: TGTGCCAGCAGTGTCAGAATGGGGGGGGCTGAAGCTTTCTTT
CDR3: CASSVRMGGAEAFF

V: TRBV6-5
size: -
D: -
J: TRBJ1-1
DNA: TGTGCCAGCAGTTACAGGGCAGGGAGGGCTGAAGCTTTCTTT
CDR3: CASSYRAGRAEAFF

V: TRBV27
size: -
D: -
J: TRBJ1-1
DNA: TGTGCCAGCAGTTTAACGGGGAACACTGAAGCTTTCTTT
CDR3: CASSLTGNTEAFF

V: TRBV7-8
size: few
D: -
J: TRBJ1-2
DNA: TGTGCCAGCAGCTCGTCGACACCCCCTCCGGTCTATGGCTACACCTTC
CDR3: CASSSSTPPPVYGYTF

V: TRBV5-1
size: -
D: -
J: TRBJ2-1
DNA: TGCGCCAGCAGCTTGCAGGGATCCCAGTTCTTC
CDR3: CASSLQGSQFF

V: TRBV6-5
size: -
D: TRBD1
J: TRBJ2-3
DNA: TGTGCCGCAGATGAAGGACAGGGGACTACGGCTACGCAGTATTTT
CDR3: CAADEGQGTTATQYF

V: TRBV5-8
size: -
D: -
J: TRBJ2-7
DNA: TGTGCCAGCAGCTTACGTGTCTTCCGGGTTATCCACGAGCAGTACTTC
CDR3: CASSLRVFRVIHEQYF

V: TRBV18
size: -
D: -
J: TRBJ1-5
DNA: TGTGCCAGCTCACCACCTGGGCAGGTGAATAGCAATCAGCCCCAGCATTTT
CDR3: CASSPPGQVNSNQPQHF

V: TRBV10-3
size: -
D: TRBD1
J: TRBJ1-3
DNA: TGTGCCATCAGGGGACAGGGTGTTGGAAACACCATATATTTT
CDR3: CAIRGQGVGNTIYF

V: TRBV7-6
size: -
D: -
J: TRBJ1-6
DNA: TGTGCCAGCAGCTTAGGGGGGCAGACAAATTCACCCCTCCACTTT
CDR3: CASSLGGQTNSPLHF

V: TRBV5-1
size: -
D: TRBD1
J: TRBJ1-6
DNA: TGCGCCAGCAGCTTGGAGACAGGGTTTTCACCCCTCCACTTT
CDR3: CASSLETGFSPLHF

V: TRBV9
size: once
D: -
J: TRBJ1-1
DNA: TGTGCCAGCAGCGTAAGCCCCATTGAGACTTTTGAAGCTTTCTTT
CDR3: CASSVSPIETFEAFF

V: TRBV5-4
size: -
D: -
J: TRBJ1-2
DNA: TGTGCCAGCAGCTCATCCCCGCCGGGGATAGATGGCTACACCTTC
CDR3: CASSSSPPGIDGYTF

V: TRBV2
size: -
D: -
J: TRBJ1-3
DNA: TGTGCCAGCAGTGAAAGAGAGCTCACTGGAAACACCATATATTTT
CDR3: CASSERELTGNTIYF

V: TRBV6-2/TRBV6-3
size: -
D: TRBD1
J: TRBJ1-1
DNA: TGTGCCAGCAGTCGCACAACAGGGGGCAGACTGGGGAACACTGAAGCTTTCTTT
CDR3: CASSRTTGGRLGNTEAFF

V: TRBV6-1
size: -
D: -
J: TRBJ1-6
DNA: TGTGCCAGCAGTGAACGGGATCTCCACTTT
CDR3: CASSERDLHF

V: TRBV12-3/TRBV12-4
size: -
D: -
J: TRBJ1-1
DNA: TGTGCCAGCGGGTGGTTTGGCGGCGGGAAGGCTTTCTTT
CDR3: CASGWFGGGKAFF

V: TRBV7-9
size: -
D: -
J: TRBJ1-1
DNA: TGTGCCAGCAGCTTTAGATCGGACACTGAAGCTTTCTTT
CDR3: CASSFRSDTEAFF

V: TRBV29-1
size: -
D: TRBD1
J: TRBJ1-2
DNA: TGCAGCGTTGAAGACCAGGACAGGGGCACGAGCTACACCTTC
CDR3: CSVEDQDRGTSYTF

V: TRBV7-9
size: -
D: -
J: TRBJ1-1
DNA: TGTGCCAGCAGCCGTTTAAGCGGGAATGGGGGACGAACAACTGAAGCTTTCTTT
CDR3: CASSRLSGNGGRTTEAFF

V: TRBV14
size: -
D: -
J: TRBJ1-1
DNA: TGTGCCAGCAGCATTTCGGGGACTGAAGCTTTCTTT
CDR3: CASSISGTEAFF

V: TRBV7-8
size: -
D: -
J: TRBJ2-4
DNA: TGTGCCAGCAGCTTATTGGGGGCTCCAGCCAAAAACATTCAGTACTTC
CDR3: CASSLLGAPAKNIQYF

V: TRBV24-1
size: -
D: -
J: TRBJ1-1
DNA: TGTGCCACCAGTGATTTGAATCTGGCAGGGGCTTTCTTT
CDR3: CATSDLNLAGAFF

V: TRBV2
size: -
D: -
J: TRBJ2-3
DNA: TGTGCCAGCAGTGAAGGAAGGGGCCGAGATACGCAGTATTTT
CDR3: CASSEGRGRDTQYF

V: TRBV5-1
size: -
D: TRBD2
J: TRBJ2-3
DNA: TGCGCCAGCAGCTTGGAAGGACTAGCGGCCCGCACAGATACGCAGTATTTT
CDR3: CASSLEGLAARTDTQYF

V: TRBV5-6
size: -
D: TRBD1
J: TRBJ1-2
DNA: TGTGCCAGCAGCTTGGATCCAGGGGGCAACTATGGCTACACCTTC
CDR3: CASSLDPGGNYGYTF

V: TRBV6-6
size: -
D: TRBD1
J: TRBJ2-3
DNA: TGTGCCAGCGTCGGGACAGCGACAGATACGCAGTATTTT
CDR3: CASVGTATDTQYF